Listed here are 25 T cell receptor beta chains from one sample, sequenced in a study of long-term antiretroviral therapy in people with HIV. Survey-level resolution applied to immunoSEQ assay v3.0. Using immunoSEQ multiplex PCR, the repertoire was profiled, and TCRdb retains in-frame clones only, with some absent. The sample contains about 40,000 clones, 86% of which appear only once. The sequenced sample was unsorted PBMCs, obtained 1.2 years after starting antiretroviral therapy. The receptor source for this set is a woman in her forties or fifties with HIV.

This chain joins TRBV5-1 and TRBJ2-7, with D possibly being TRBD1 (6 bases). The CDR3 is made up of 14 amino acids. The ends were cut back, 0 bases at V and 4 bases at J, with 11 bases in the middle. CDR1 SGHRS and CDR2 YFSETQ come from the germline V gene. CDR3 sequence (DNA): TGCGCCAGCAGCTTGGGGACAGACACTTACGAGCAGTACTTC. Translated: CASSLGTDTYEQYF. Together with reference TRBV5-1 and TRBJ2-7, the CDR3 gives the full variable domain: KAGVTQTPRYLIKTRGQQVTLSCSPISGHRSVSWYQQTPGQGLQFLFEYFSETQRNKGNFPGRFSGRQFSNSRSEMNVSTLELGDSALYLCASSLGTDTYEQYFGPGTRLTVT.

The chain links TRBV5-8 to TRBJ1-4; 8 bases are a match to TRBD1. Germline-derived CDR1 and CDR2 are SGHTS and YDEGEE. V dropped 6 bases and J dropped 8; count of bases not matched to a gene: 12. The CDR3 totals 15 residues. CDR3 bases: TGTGCCAGCACCTCTGACGGACAGGGCTGGGAAAAACTGTTTTTT. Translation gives CASTSDGQGWEKLFF. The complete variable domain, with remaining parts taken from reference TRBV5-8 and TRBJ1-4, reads EAGVTQSPTHLIKTRGQQATLRCSPISGHTSVYWYQQALGLGLQFLLWYDEGEERNRGNFPPRFSGRQFPNYSSELNVNALELEDSALYLCASTSDGQGWEKLFFGSGTQLSVL.

This CDR3 reads CASRETAITGELFF. DNA of the CDR3: TGTGCCAGCAGAGAGACAGCAATCACCGGGGAGCTGTTTTTT. The chain employs TRBV6-5 and TRBJ2-2, with D possibly being TRBD1 (5 bases). The V gene lost 6 bases and the J gene lost 4 bases, with 12 bases spanning the gap. Germline CDR1 and CDR2: MNHEY and SVGAGI. The CDR3 has 14 residues.

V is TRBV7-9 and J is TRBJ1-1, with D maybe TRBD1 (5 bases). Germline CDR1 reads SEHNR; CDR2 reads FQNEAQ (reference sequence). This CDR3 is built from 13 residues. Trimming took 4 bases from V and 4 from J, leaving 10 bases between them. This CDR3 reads CASSSQGGTEAFF. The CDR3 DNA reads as TGTGCCAGCAGCTCTCAGGGAGGCACTGAAGCTTTCTTT.

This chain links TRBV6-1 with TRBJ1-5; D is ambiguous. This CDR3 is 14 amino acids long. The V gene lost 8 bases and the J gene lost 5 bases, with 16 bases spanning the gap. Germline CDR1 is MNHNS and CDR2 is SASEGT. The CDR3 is CASDPILADQPQHF. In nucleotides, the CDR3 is TGTGCCAGCGACCCTATCCTGGCGGATCAGCCCCAGCATTTT.

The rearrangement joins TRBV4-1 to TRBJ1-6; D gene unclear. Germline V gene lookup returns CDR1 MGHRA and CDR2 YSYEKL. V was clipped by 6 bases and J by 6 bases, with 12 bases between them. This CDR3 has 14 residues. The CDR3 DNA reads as TGCGCCAGCAGTCTAGAAGGGAGTAATTCACCCCTCCACTTT. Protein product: CASSLEGSNSPLHF.

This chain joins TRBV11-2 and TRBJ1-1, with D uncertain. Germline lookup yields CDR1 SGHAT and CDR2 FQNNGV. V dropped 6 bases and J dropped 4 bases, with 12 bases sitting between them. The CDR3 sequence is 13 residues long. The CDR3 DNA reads TGTGCCAGCAGACTTTTAGGAGGCACTGAAGCTTTCTTT. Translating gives CASRLLGGTEAFF. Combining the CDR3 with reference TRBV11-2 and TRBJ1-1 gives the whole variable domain EAGVAQSPRYKIIEKRQSVAFWCNPISGHATLYWYQQILGQGPKLLIQFQNNGVVDDSQLPKDRFSAERLKGVDSTLKIQPAKLEDSAVYLCASRLLGGTEAFFGQGTRLTVV.

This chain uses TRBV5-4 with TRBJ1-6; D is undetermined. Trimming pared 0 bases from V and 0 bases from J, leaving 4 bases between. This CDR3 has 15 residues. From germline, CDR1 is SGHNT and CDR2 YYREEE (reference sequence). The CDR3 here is CASSLGSSYNSPLHF. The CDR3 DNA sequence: TGTGCCAGCAGCTTGGGGAGCTCCTATAATTCACCCCTCCACTTT.

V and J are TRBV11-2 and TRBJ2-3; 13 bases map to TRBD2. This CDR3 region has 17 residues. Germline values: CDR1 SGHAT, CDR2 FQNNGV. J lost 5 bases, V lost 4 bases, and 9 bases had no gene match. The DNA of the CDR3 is TGTGCCAGCAGCTCACAACTAGCGGGGGGGCCGGGAGATACGCAGTATTTT. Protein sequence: CASSSQLAGGPGDTQYF.

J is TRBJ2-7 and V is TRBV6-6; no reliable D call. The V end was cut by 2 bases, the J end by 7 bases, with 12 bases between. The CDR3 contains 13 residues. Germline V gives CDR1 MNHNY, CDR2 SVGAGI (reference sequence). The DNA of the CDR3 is TGTGCCAGCAGTTACCTTAATCTTCAAGAGCAGTACTTC. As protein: CASSYLNLQEQYF.

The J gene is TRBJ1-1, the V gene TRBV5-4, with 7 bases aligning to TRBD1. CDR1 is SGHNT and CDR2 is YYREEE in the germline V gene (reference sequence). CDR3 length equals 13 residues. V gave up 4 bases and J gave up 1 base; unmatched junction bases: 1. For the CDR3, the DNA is TGTGCCAGCAGCCGACAGGGGAACACTGAAGCTTTCTTT. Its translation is CASSRQGNTEAFF.

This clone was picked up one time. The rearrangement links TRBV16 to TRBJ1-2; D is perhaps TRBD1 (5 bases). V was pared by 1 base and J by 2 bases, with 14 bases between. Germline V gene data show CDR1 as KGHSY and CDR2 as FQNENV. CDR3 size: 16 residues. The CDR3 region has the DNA TGTGCCAGCAGCCAATTAGACTGGGGGACGAACTATGGCTACACCTTC. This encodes CASSQLDWGTNYGYTF.

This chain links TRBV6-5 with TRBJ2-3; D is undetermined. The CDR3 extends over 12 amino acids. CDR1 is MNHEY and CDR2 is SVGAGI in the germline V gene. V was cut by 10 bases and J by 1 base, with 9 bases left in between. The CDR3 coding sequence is TGTGCCACTACTGAAGGCACAGATACGCAGTATTTT. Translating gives CATTEGTDTQYF.

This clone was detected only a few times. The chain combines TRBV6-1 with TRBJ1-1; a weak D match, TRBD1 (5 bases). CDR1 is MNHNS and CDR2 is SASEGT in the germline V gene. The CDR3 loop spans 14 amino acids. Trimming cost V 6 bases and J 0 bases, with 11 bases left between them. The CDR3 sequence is CASREGRMNTEAFF. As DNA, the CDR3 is TGTGCCAGCAGAGAGGGACGGATGAACACTGAAGCTTTCTTT.

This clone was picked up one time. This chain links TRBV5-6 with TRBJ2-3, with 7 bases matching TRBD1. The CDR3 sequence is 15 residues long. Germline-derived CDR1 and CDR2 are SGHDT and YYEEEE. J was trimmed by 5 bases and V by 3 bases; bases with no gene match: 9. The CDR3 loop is CASSWGQYGGDTQYF. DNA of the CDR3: TGTGCCAGCAGCTGGGGACAGTATGGGGGAGATACGCAGTATTTT.

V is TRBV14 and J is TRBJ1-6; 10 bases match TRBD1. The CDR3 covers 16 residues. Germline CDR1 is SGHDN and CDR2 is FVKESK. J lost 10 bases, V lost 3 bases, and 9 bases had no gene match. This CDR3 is CASSHVSGTGVSPLHF. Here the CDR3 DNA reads TGTGCCAGCAGCCATGTTTCCGGGACAGGGGTATCACCCCTCCACTTT.

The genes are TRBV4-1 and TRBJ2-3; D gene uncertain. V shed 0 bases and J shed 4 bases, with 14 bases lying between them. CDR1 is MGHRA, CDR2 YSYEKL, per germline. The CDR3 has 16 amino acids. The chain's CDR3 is CASSQDTRRRPDTQYF. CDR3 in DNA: TGCGCCAGCAGCCAAGATACGAGACGTAGGCCAGATACGCAGTATTTT.

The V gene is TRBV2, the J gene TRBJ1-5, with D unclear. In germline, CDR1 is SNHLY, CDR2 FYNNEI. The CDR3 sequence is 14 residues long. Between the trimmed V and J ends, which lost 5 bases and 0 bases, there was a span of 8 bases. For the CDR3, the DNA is TGTGCCAGCAGTTCGGTAAATAGCAATCAGCCCCAGCATTTT. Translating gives CASSSVNSNQPQHF.

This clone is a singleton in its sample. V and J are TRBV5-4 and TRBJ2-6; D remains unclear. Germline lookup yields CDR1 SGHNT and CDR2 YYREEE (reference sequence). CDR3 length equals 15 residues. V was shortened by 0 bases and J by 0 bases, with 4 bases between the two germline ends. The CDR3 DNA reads TGTGCCAGCAGCTTGGTTGGCTCTGGGGCCAACGTCCTGACTTTC. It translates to CASSLVGSGANVLTF.

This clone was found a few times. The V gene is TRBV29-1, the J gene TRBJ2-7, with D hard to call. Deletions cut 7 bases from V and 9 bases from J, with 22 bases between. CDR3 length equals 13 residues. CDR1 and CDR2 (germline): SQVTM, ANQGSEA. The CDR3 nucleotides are TGCAGCGGGCGATCCCCAGAAGGGCGAGCGCAGTACTTC. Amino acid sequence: CSGRSPEGRAQYF.

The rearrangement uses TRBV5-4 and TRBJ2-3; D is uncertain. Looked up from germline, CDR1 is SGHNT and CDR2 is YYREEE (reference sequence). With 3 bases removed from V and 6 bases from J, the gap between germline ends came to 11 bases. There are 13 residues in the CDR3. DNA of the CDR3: TGTGCCAGCAGCTCCACTATCTCTGATACGCAGTATTTT. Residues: CASSSTISDTQYF. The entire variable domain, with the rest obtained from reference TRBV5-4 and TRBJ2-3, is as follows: ETGVTQSPTHLIKTRGQQVTLRCSSQSGHNTVSWYQQALGQGPQFIFQYYREEENGRGNFPPRFSGLQFPNYSSELNVNALELDDSALYLCASSSTISDTQYFGPGTRLTVL.

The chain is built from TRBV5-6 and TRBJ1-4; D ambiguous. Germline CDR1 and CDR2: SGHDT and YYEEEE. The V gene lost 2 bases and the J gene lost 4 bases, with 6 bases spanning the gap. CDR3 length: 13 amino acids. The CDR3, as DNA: TGTGCCAGCAGCTTCGGAGGTAATGAAAAACTGTTTTTT. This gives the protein CASSFGGNEKLFF.

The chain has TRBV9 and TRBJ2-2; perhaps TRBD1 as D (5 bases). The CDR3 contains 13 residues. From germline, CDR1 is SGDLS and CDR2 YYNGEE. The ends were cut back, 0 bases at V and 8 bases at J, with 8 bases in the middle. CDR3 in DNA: TGTGCCAGCAGCGTAGTAGGGGCTGGGGAGCTGTTTTTT. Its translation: CASSVVGAGELFF.

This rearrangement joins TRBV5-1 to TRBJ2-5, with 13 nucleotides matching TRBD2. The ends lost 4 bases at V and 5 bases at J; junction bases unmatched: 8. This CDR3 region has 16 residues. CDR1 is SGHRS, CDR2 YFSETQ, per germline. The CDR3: CASSATSGGAWETQYF. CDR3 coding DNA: TGCGCCAGCAGCGCCACTAGCGGGGGGGCCTGGGAGACCCAGTACTTC.

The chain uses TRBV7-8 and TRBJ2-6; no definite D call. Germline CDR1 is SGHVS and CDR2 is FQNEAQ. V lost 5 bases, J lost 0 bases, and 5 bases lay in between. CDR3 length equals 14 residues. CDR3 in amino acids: CASSRGSGANVLTF. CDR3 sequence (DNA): TGTGCCAGCAGCCGAGGCTCTGGGGCCAACGTCCTGACTTTC. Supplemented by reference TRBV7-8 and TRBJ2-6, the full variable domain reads GAGVSQSPRYKVAKRGQDVALRCDPISGHVSLFWYQQALGQGPEFLTYFQNEAQLDKSGLPSDRFFAERPEGSVSTLKIQRTQQEDSAVYLCASSRGSGANVLTFGAGSRLTVL.